These T cell receptor beta chains were read from a single sample in a study of T cells after yellow fever vaccination. Each CDR3 protein is one row after TCRdb ran MiXCR on the 5' RACE reads. The repertoire has roughly 500,000 distinct CDR3 sequences, 15% to 20% of them found once; the top ten carry 14%. The sequenced sample was PBMCs, obtained 15 days after the yellow fever booster vaccination. These receptors were collected from a young man who received the YFV17D yellow fever vaccine. Both conserved end residues are part of each CDR3. D genes are given only for firm matches. Size values are once, few and many counts, or a class for expanded clones, and some rows have none.

V gene: TRBV10-2; J gene: TRBJ1-2; D gene: NA; clone size: NA; CDR3 protein: CASTHSISTDYGYTF
V gene: TRBV5-8; J gene: TRBJ2-7; D gene: NA; clone size: few; CDR3 protein: CASSWGGGSYEQYF
V gene: TRBV20-1; J gene: TRBJ2-2; D gene: NA; clone size: NA; CDR3 protein: CSARDNAGGELFF
V gene: TRBV20-1; J gene: TRBJ2-1; D gene: TRBD2; clone size: NA; CDR3 protein: CSARPPSGAINEQFF
V gene: TRBV20-1; J gene: TRBJ2-3; D gene: TRBD2; clone size: NA; CDR3 protein: CSAELSGSATDTQYF
V gene: TRBV2; J gene: TRBJ2-1; D gene: NA; clone size: NA; CDR3 protein: CASTGVTAGLEQFF
V gene: TRBV9; J gene: TRBJ2-7; D gene: NA; clone size: few; CDR3 protein: CASSSGISGNYEQYF
V gene: TRBV6-1; J gene: TRBJ2-3; D gene: TRBD1; clone size: few; CDR3 protein: CASNRGLEDTQYF
V gene: TRBV4-3; J gene: TRBJ2-1; D gene: NA; clone size: NA; CDR3 protein: CASSHGPPNYNEQFF
V gene: TRBV4-3; J gene: TRBJ2-5; D gene: NA; clone size: NA; CDR3 protein: CASSQDSSVVETQYF